A single sample is the source of the 24 T cell receptor beta chains below, sequenced in a study of blood T cell repertoires in COVID-19. Some clones are missing from TCRdb's copy, which holds only in-frame ones; the method was immunoSEQ multiplex PCR. The data contain 150,000 or so clones, 75% to 85% of them seen just once; the ten biggest clones take up roughly 0.52%. The sequenced sample was peripheral blood. The source of these receptors is a man between 60 and 70 years old with acute or convalescent COVID-19.

The gene calls are TRBV10-3 and TRBJ1-2, with D possibly being TRBD1 (5 bases). Looked up from germline, CDR1 is ENHRY and CDR2 is SYGVKD. Between the trimmed V and J ends, which lost 7 bases and 2 bases, there was a span of 17 bases. The CDR3 is 15 amino acids. The CDR3 loop reads CAITRDRSANYGYTF. The CDR3 DNA reads as TGTGCCATCACCCGCGACAGATCAGCCAACTATGGCTACACCTTC.

This chain links TRBV28 with TRBJ1-6, with TRBD1 identical over 10 bases. CDR1 and CDR2 (germline): MDHEN, SYDVKM. The CDR3 is 14 amino acids. V trimming: 8 bases; J trimming: 9 bases; junction bases outside the gene matches: 7. The CDR3 nucleotides are TGTGCCAGCTACGCCGGGACAGGGGCTTCACCCCTCCACTTT. Protein: CASYAGTGASPLHF.

The chain carries TRBV6-5 and TRBJ1-4; 9 nucleotides line up with TRBD1. CDR1 is MNHEY and CDR2 is SVGAGI in the germline V gene. The V segment lost 0 bases and the J segment 5 bases; nucleotides outside the gene matches: 4. There are 16 residues in the CDR3. The CDR3 sequence: CASSYSPGQGNEKLFF. The CDR3 DNA is TGTGCCAGCAGTTACTCGCCTGGACAGGGGAATGAAAAACTGTTTTTT.

This sequence joins TRBV4-2 and TRBJ2-7, with D perhaps matching TRBD2 (5 bases). The CDR3 is 17 residues long. In germline, CDR1 is LGHNA, CDR2 YNFKEQ. Trimming removed 1 base at V and 3 bases at J, with 19 bases between. The chain's CDR3 is CASSQAGFSPKGYEQYF. The CDR3 nucleotides are TGTGCCAGCAGCCAAGCGGGGTTCTCCCCCAAGGGCTACGAGCAGTACTTC.

The chain has TRBV5-1 and TRBJ2-7; TRBD1 matches 9 bases. The CDR3 extends over 15 amino acids. In germline, CDR1 is SGHRS, CDR2 YFSETQ. The V gene end was trimmed by 0 bases and the J gene end by 2 bases; junction bases not matched to a gene: 3. The chain's CDR3 is CASSLAGTGPYEQYF. DNA for the CDR3: TGCGCCAGCAGCTTGGCTGGGACAGGGCCCTACGAGCAGTACTTC.

In its sample, this clone was seen a few times. This chain links TRBV2 with TRBJ1-2; 10 bases are shared with TRBD1. The CDR3 spans 15 residues. V lost 6 bases, J lost 9 bases, and 13 bases stayed unmatched. Germline-derived CDR1 and CDR2 are SNHLY and FYNNEI. In nucleotides, the CDR3 is TGTGCCAGCAGCCGGTCCCGGGACAGGGGAGAGAGCTACACCTTC. Residues: CASSRSRDRGESYTF.

This chain joins TRBV18 and TRBJ1-1, with a weak D call TRBD1 (5 bases). Trimming took off 4 bases at V and 6 bases at J, with 15 bases between the two ends. The CDR3 runs to 14 residues. Germline values: CDR1 KGHSH, CDR2 LQKENI. CDR3 DNA sequence: TGTGCCAGCTCACTCCTCGGGGGTAGTGCTGAAGCTTTCTTT. Protein: CASSLLGGSAEAFF. Full variable domain (rest looked up from reference TRBV18 and TRBJ1-1): NAGVMQNPRHLVRRRGQEARLRCSPMKGHSHVYWYRQLPEEGLKFMVYLQKENIIDESGMPKERFSAEFPKEGPSILRIQQVVRGDSAAYFCASSLLGGSAEAFFGQGTRLTVV.

V and J are TRBV12-3 or TRBV12-4 and TRBJ1-3; D ambiguous. V dropped 6 bases and J dropped 4 bases, with 10 bases sitting between them. This CDR3 is 13 amino acids long. Here the CDR3 DNA reads TGTGCCAGCAGGGTCCAGGCGGGAAACACCATATATTTT. Its protein is CASRVQAGNTIYF.

V usage is TRBV4-1 and J usage is TRBJ2-5, with D perhaps matching TRBD2 (5 bases). This CDR3 region has 14 residues. Germline V gene sequence: CDR1 MGHRA, CDR2 YSYEKL. V was pared by 0 bases and J by 4 bases, with 9 bases between. The CDR3 region has the DNA TGCGCCAGCAGCCAAGATGGAGGCAGAGAGACCCAGTACTTC. Protein: CASSQDGGRETQYF.

V and J are TRBV7-2 and TRBJ2-7; D is unresolved. In germline, CDR1 is SGHTA, CDR2 FQGNSA. This CDR3 comprises 14 residues. Trimming pared 2 bases from V and 6 bases from J, leaving 14 bases between. The CDR3 nucleotides are TGTGCCAGCAGCTTAAGTGTCGTACAGACCGAGCAGTACTTC. Residues: CASSLSVVQTEQYF.

V gene TRBV5-5 combines with J gene TRBJ2-1, with unresolved D. V lost 5 bases and J lost 0, with 18 bases in between. The CDR3 spans 17 residues. Germline V gene sequence: CDR1 SGHKS, CDR2 YYEKEE (reference sequence). CDR3 bases: TGTGCCAGCAGAGAAACGGTGTACAGCTCCTCCTACAATGAGCAGTTCTTC. It yields the protein CASRETVYSSSYNEQFF.

The rearrangement joins TRBV5-4 to TRBJ1-3; 10 nucleotides match TRBD1. Trimming at V came to 4 bases and at J to 5 bases, leaving 6 bases not matched to a gene. Germline V gene data show CDR1 as SGHNT and CDR2 as YYREEE (reference sequence). CDR3 length: 15 residues. CDR3 coding DNA: TGTGCCAGCAGCGCACCGGGACAGGGGAGAAACACCATATATTTT. Amino acid sequence: CASSAPGQGRNTIYF.

J is TRBJ1-2 and V is TRBV29-1; D unclear. CDR1 is SQVTM, CDR2 ANQGSEA, per germline. This CDR3 contains 14 residues. The V gene lost 0 bases and the J gene lost 4 bases, with 12 bases spanning the gap. As DNA, the CDR3 is TGCAGCGTTGAAGACGGCCTGAGGATCTATGGCTACACCTTC. This codes for CSVEDGLRIYGYTF.

J is TRBJ1-2 and V is TRBV6-2 or TRBV6-3; D is uncertain. V dropped 1 base and J dropped 2 bases, with 5 bases sitting between them. CDR1 and CDR2 from the germline V gene are MNHEY and SVGEGT. The CDR3 is 13 amino acids. The CDR3 loop reads CASSYWQNYGYTF. The CDR3 DNA sequence: TGTGCCAGCAGTTACTGGCAGAACTATGGCTACACCTTC.

This clone was picked up one time. The chain uses TRBV7-2 and TRBJ1-5; 7 nucleotides align to TRBD1. The V gene end was trimmed by 2 bases and the J gene end by 1 base; junction bases not matched to a gene: 8. Germline V gene data show CDR1 as SGHTA and CDR2 as FQGNSA. The CDR3 extends over 17 amino acids. For the CDR3, the DNA is TGTGCCAGCAGCTTATCGACAGGGCTCTCGAGCAATCAGCCCCAGCATTTT. Translating gives CASSLSTGLSSNQPQHF.

The chain uses TRBV24-1 and TRBJ2-1; possible D gene TRBD1, 6 bases. CDR1 is KGHDR, CDR2 SFDVKD, per germline. This CDR3 comprises 14 residues. The V end was cut by 10 bases, the J end by 4 bases, with 16 bases between. The CDR3 spells CATQQGTPYNEQFF. CDR3 nucleotide sequence: TGTGCCACTCAGCAGGGGACCCCTTACAATGAGCAGTTCTTC.

V is TRBV13 and J is TRBJ2-1; the match to TRBD1 covers 7 bases. This CDR3 contains 14 residues. V shed 6 bases, J shed 3 bases, and the junction held 5 bases outside the gene matches. Germline V gives CDR1 PRHDT, CDR2 FYEKMQ (reference sequence). In nucleotides, the CDR3 is TGTGCCAGCAGAGTTGGGACAGACTACAATGAGCAGTTCTTC. It specifies CASRVGTDYNEQFF.

The chain uses TRBV19 and TRBJ1-4, with D maybe TRBD1 (5 bases). This CDR3 is 14 amino acids long. The V gene's germline CDR1 is LNHDA and CDR2 SQIVND (reference sequence). Trimming pared 3 bases from V and 8 bases from J, leaving 13 bases between. As DNA, the CDR3 is TGTGCCAGTAGTATGGGCTCGGGGGACGAAAAACTGTTTTTT. Encoded protein: CASSMGSGDEKLFF.

The chain couples TRBV7-2 to TRBJ2-2; TRBD2 agrees at 13 bases. The germline V gene has CDR1 SGHTA and CDR2 FQGNSA. CDR3 length: 17 residues. Trimming at V came to 4 bases and at J to 1 base, leaving 3 bases not matched to a gene. The DNA for the CDR3 is TGTGCCAGCAGCTCGCGGACTAGCGGGAGGAACACCGGGGAGCTGTTTTTT. Translating it yields CASSSRTSGRNTGELFF.

V is TRBV7-9 and J is TRBJ2-4; no firm D call. This CDR3 comprises 13 residues. The V gene lost 0 bases and the J gene lost 5 bases, with 5 bases spanning the gap. The V gene's germline CDR1 is SEHNR and CDR2 FQNEAQ (reference sequence). As DNA, the CDR3 is TGTGCCAGCAGCTTAGCGGGCCAAAACATTCAGTACTTC. The encoded protein is CASSLAGQNIQYF.

A single count supports this clone. J is TRBJ1-3 and V is TRBV3-1 (or the pseudogene TRBV3-2), with unresolved D. V was clipped by 3 bases and J by 0 bases, with 9 bases between them. CDR1 and CDR2 from the germline V gene are LGHDT and YNNKEL (reference sequence). The CDR3 has 15 amino acids. DNA of the CDR3: TGTGCCAGCAGCCAGGGCAGTAACTCTGGAAACACCATATATTTT. This codes for CASSQGSNSGNTIYF.

This chain uses TRBV12-5 with TRBJ2-3; a possible D gene is TRBD1 (6 bases). V lost 1 base to trimming and J lost 2 bases, with 7 bases between them. CDR1 and CDR2 (germline): LGHNT, FRNRAP. The CDR3 extends over 14 amino acids. This chain's CDR3 is CASGLDRATDTQYF. The CDR3 DNA reads as TGTGCTAGTGGTTTGGACAGGGCCACAGATACGCAGTATTTT.

The V and J genes are TRBV4-3 and TRBJ2-5; 12 bases align to TRBD2. Germline lookup yields CDR1 LGHNA and CDR2 YSLEER. The V and J ends lost 3 bases and 9 bases, in that order; junction bases with no gene match: 11. This CDR3 is built from 16 residues. In DNA form, the CDR3 reads TGCGCCAGCAGCCAGGACACACTAGCGGGGGGTGCCCCCCAGTACTTC. Translation gives CASSQDTLAGGAPQYF.

The rearrangement links TRBV28 to TRBJ2-3, with 8 bases matching TRBD1. Germline V lookup: CDR1 MDHEN, CDR2 SYDVKM. The CDR3 has 16 residues. Losses at the gene ends were 5 bases for V and 3 bases for J; bases not matched to a gene: 10. The CDR3 DNA reads as TGTGCCAGCAGTGATGGGGGGACAGGCCCGACAGATACGCAGTATTTT. Residues: CASSDGGTGPTDTQYF.